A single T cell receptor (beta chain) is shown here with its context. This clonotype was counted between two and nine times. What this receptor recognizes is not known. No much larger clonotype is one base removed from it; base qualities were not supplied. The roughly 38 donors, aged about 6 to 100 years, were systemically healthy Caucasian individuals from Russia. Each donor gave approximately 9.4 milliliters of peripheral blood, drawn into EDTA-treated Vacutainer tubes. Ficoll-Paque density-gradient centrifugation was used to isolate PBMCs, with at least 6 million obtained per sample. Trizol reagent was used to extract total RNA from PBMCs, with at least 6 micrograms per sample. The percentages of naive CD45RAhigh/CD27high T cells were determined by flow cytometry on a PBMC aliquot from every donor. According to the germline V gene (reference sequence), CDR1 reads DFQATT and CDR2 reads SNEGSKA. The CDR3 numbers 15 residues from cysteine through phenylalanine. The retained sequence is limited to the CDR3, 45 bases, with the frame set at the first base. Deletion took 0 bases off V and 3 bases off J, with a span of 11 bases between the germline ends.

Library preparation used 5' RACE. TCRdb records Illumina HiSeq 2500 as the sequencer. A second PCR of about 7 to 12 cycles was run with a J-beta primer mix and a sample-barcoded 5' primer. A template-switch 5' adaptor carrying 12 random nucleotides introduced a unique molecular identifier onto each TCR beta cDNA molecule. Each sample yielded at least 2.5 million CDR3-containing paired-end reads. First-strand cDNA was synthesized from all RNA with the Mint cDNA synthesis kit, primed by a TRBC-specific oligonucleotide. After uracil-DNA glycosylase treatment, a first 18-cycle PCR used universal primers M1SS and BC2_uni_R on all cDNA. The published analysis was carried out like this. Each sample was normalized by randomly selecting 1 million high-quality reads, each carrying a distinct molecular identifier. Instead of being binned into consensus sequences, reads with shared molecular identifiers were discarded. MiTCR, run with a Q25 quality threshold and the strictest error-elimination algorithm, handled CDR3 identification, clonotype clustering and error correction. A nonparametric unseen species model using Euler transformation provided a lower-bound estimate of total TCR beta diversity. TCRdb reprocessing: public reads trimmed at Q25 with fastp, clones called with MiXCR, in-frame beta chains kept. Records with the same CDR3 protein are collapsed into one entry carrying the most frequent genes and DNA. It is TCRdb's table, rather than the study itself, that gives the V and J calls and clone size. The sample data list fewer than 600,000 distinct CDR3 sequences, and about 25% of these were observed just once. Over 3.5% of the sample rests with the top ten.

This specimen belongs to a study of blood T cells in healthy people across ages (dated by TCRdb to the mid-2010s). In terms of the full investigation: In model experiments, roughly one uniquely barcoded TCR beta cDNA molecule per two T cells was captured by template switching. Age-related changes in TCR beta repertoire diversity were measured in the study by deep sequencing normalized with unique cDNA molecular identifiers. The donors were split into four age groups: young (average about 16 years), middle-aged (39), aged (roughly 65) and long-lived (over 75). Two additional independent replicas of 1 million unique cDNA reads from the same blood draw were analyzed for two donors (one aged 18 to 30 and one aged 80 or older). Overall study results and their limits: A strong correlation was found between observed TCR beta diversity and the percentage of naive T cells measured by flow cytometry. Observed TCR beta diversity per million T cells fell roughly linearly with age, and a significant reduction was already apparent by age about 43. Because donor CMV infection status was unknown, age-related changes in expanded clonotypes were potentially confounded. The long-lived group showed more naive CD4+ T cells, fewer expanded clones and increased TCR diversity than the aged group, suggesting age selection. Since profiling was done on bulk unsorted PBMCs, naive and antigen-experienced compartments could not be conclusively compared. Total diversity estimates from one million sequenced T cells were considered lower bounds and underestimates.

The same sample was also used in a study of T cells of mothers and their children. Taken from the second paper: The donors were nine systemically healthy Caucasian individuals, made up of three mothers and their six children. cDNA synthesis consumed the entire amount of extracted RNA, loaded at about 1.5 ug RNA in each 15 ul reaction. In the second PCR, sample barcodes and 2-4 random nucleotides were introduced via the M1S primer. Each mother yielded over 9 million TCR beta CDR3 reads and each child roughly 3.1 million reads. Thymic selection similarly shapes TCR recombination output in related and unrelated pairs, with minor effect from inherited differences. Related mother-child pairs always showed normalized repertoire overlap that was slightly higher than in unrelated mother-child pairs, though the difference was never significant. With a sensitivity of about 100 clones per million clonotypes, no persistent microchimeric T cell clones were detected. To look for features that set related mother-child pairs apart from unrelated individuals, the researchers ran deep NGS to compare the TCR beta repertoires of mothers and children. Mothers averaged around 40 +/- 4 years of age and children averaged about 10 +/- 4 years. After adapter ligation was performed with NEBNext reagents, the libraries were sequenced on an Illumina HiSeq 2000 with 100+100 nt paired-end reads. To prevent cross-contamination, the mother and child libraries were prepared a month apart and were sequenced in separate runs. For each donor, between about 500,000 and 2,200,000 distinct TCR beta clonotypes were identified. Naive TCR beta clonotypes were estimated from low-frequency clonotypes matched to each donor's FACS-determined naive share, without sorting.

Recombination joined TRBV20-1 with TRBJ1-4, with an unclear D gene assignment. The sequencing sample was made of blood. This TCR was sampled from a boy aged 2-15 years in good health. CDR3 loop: CSARDLGEPNEKLFF. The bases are TGCAGTGCTAGAGATCTGGGTGAACCTAATGAAAAACTGTTTTTT.